Listed here are 19 T cell receptor beta chains from one sample, sequenced in a study of blood T cell repertoires in COVID-19. Clones were read by immunoSEQ multiplex PCR, and TCRdb kept only the in-frame ones, dropping some. This repertoire shows around 290,000 clones, roughly 87% found once; its top ten account for around 0.9%. Sequencing was performed on PBMCs or T cells enriched from blood (not recorded which). Receptors were obtained from a woman between 25 and 40 years old who had recovered from COVID-19.

The chain carries TRBV6-2 or TRBV6-3 and TRBJ2-7, with a possible D match to TRBD1 (6 bases). Germline CDR1 reads MNHEY; CDR2 reads SVGEGT. The CDR3 extends over 14 amino acids. V lost 5 bases, J lost 2 bases, and 13 bases lay in between. This chain's CDR3 is CASSLEQGPYEQYF. In DNA form, the CDR3 reads TGTGCCAGCAGTCTCGAACAGGGTCCCTACGAGCAGTACTTC.

This clone was picked up one time. This sequence joins TRBV12-3 or TRBV12-4 and TRBJ1-3; D is uncertain. The CDR3 contains 11 residues. Trimming took off 5 bases at V and 4 bases at J, with 3 bases between the two ends. The CDR3 DNA reads TGTGCCAGCAGTCAGGGAAACACCATATATTTT. This gives the protein CASSQGNTIYF.

This clone was counted once. Within the sample, other DNA sequences also encode this same CDR3. CDR3 loop: CASSVGQGTYEQYF. The CDR3 bases are TGTGCCAGCAGTGTAGGACAGGGAACCTACGAGCAGTACTTC. The chain employs TRBV13 and TRBJ2-7; 8 bases match TRBD1. The CDR3 sequence is 14 residues long. The J segment lost 2 bases and the V segment lost 6 bases, leaving 6 bases of the junction unmatched. Germline-derived CDR1 and CDR2 are PRHDT and FYEKMQ (reference sequence).

Of note for this clone: One end of the junction is discordant with germline, which a read error may explain. This chain links TRBV7-7 with TRBJ2-5; TRBD2 aligns across 7 bases. Per the germline V gene, CDR1 is SSHAT and CDR2 is FNYEAQ (reference sequence). This CDR3 is built from 15 residues. The CDR3 DNA follows: TGTGCTAGCAGCTTAAAGCCGGGAGGAGGAGAGACCCAGTACTTC. Its translation: CASSLKPGGGETQYF.

The table lists this clone with many counts. CDR3 sequence (DNA): TGTGCCAGTAGTCCCAGAAAGGGGATGAACACTGAAGCTTTCTTT. Its protein is CASSPRKGMNTEAFF. The rearrangement uses TRBV19 and TRBJ1-1; D possibly corresponds to TRBD1 (5 bases). Trimming took off 5 bases at V and 0 bases at J, with 13 bases between the two ends. Germline V gives CDR1 LNHDA, CDR2 SQIVND (reference sequence). The CDR3 contains 15 residues.

The V gene is TRBV19, the J gene TRBJ1-5; no clear D gene. The CDR3 consists of 15 residues. Trimming left V 1 base short and J 0 bases short, with 7 bases between. Germline CDR1 reads LNHDA; CDR2 reads SQIVND (reference sequence). The CDR3 coding sequence is TGTGCCAGTAGTATAGCACCCTATAGCAATCAGCCCCAGCATTTT. Residues: CASSIAPYSNQPQHF.

The chain has TRBV25-1 and TRBJ2-7; tentative D call: TRBD2 (6 bases). The V gene's germline CDR1 is MGHDK and CDR2 SYGVNS. The CDR3 extends over 15 amino acids. V was pared by 5 bases and J by 5 bases, with 19 bases between. The DNA for the CDR3 is TGTGCCAGCAGTTCTCCGAGACTAGGGTACCACGAGCAGTACTTC. Translating it yields CASSSPRLGYHEQYF.

This clone was counted between two and nine times. The chain has TRBV11-2 and TRBJ1-1; 9 bases match TRBD1. This CDR3 is 14 amino acids long. Losses at the gene ends were 4 bases for V and 6 bases for J; bases not matched to a gene: 6. Germline CDR1 SGHAT, CDR2 FQNNGV. The CDR3 sequence is CASSSSTGGAEAFF. The CDR3, as DNA: TGTGCCAGCAGCTCTTCGACAGGGGGGGCTGAAGCTTTCTTT.

J is TRBJ1-6 and V is TRBV5-5, with D tentatively TRBD1 (6 bases). V lost 4 bases and J 8 bases, leaving 19 bases between the germline ends. Looked up from germline, CDR1 is SGHKS and CDR2 is YYEKEE (reference sequence). The CDR3 spans 16 residues. CDR3 DNA sequence: TGTGCCAGCAGCCCAGGGGCTGGGGTCGGGGATTCACCCCTCCACTTT. Amino acids: CASSPGAGVGDSPLHF.

The chain has TRBV2 and TRBJ1-6, with TRBD1 as a possible D gene (6 bases). This CDR3 has 15 amino acids. The V end lost 2 bases, the J end lost 7 bases, and 12 bases lay between the germline ends. From germline, CDR1 is SNHLY and CDR2 FYNNEI. The CDR3 reads CASSERQARNSPLHF. The CDR3 DNA reads TGTGCCAGCAGTGAAAGACAGGCGCGGAATTCACCCCTCCACTTT.

The V and J genes are TRBV14 and TRBJ2-5; D call uncertain. Germline-derived CDR1 and CDR2 are SGHDN and FVKESK. V lost 1 base, J lost 5 bases, and 5 bases lay in between. This CDR3 is 12 amino acids long. The DNA of the CDR3 is TGTGCCAGCAGCCAAGTTCTCGAGACCCAGTACTTC. Protein product: CASSQVLETQYF.

Here the CDR3 DNA reads TGTGCCAGCAGTTACGTCGACACCAATCAGCCCCAGCATTTT. It yields the protein CASSYVDTNQPQHF. The gene calls are TRBV6-2 or TRBV6-3 and TRBJ1-5; the D is unclear. Trimming cost V 2 bases and J 3 bases, with 8 bases left between them. The CDR3 has 14 residues. Germline V gene sequence: CDR1 MNHEY, CDR2 SVGEGT.

A note on this clone: An end of the junction does not agree with germline; a read error may underlie this. The rearrangement joins TRBV9 to TRBJ1-2; D gene ambiguous. The CDR3 has 13 residues. In germline, CDR1 is SGDLS, CDR2 YYNGEE. The CDR3 DNA sequence: TGTGCCAGCGACCGGGGTTCTAATTATGGCTACACCTTC. Protein product: CASDRGSNYGYTF.

V is TRBV27 and J is TRBJ2-5; no reliable D call. Germline lookup yields CDR1 MNHEY and CDR2 SMNVEV (reference sequence). This CDR3 has 13 residues. Trimming pared 4 bases from V and 0 bases from J, leaving 6 bases between. This chain's CDR3 is CASSSLYQETQYF. In nucleotides, the CDR3 is TGTGCCAGCAGTTCACTGTACCAAGAGACCCAGTACTTC.

As for this clone: The germline gene is not matched at one end of the junction; a read error may be the cause. The chain carries TRBV7-3 and TRBJ2-1, with 9 bases matching TRBD2. The CDR3 is 16 residues long. The germline gives CDR1 SGHTA, CDR2 FQGTGA. CDR3 DNA: TGTGCCAGCAGCCTAACAGCGGGAGGTCCCTACAATGAGCAGTTCTTC. As protein: CASSLTAGGPYNEQFF.

This rearrangement joins TRBV6-5 to TRBJ2-7, with D perhaps TRBD1 (6 bases). The CDR3 consists of 14 residues. Looked up from germline, CDR1 is MNHEY and CDR2 is SVGAGI. V was clipped by 7 bases and J by 0 bases, with 13 bases between them. CDR3 sequence (DNA): TGTGCCAGCACTCCACAGGGCATCTCCTACGAGCAGTACTTC. Amino acids: CASTPQGISYEQYF.

V is TRBV11-3 and J is TRBJ2-5; 11 nucleotides line up with TRBD2. The germline V gene encodes CDR1 SGHNT and CDR2 YENEEA. Trimming removed 1 base from V and 1 base from J; junction bases left unmatched: 2. CDR3 length equals 16 residues. The CDR3 spells CASSLVLAGAQETQYF. DNA for the CDR3: TGTGCCAGCAGCTTAGTACTAGCGGGGGCCCAAGAGACCCAGTACTTC. Together with reference TRBV11-3 and TRBJ2-5, the CDR3 gives the full variable domain: EAGVVQSPRYKIIEKKQPVAFWCNPISGHNTLYWYLQNLGQGPELLIRYENEEAVDDSQLPKDRFSAERLKGVDSTLKIQPAELGDSAVYLCASSLVLAGAQETQYFGPGTRLLVL.

The CDR3 nucleotides are TGTGCCACCAGACCTAGCGGGGAGTCCTACGAGCAGTACTTC. As protein: CATRPSGESYEQYF. The chain has TRBV24-1 and TRBJ2-7; 9 bases agree with TRBD2. V lost 7 bases to trimming and J lost 1 base; unmatched junction nucleotides: 4. The CDR3 covers 14 residues. Germline-derived CDR1 and CDR2 are KGHDR and SFDVKD.

This clone was recorded only once. CDR3 sequence reads: CASSLLGLAEAYEQYF. The CDR3 nucleotides are TGTGCCAGCAGTTTATTGGGACTAGCGGAGGCCTACGAGCAGTACTTC. The V and J genes are TRBV28 and TRBJ2-7; 11 nucleotides align to TRBD2. Trimming cost V 1 base and J 2 bases; bases outside gene matches: 4. The CDR3 loop spans 16 amino acids. Germline V lookup: CDR1 MDHEN, CDR2 SYDVKM.